The sequence of this T cell receptor (beta chain) was determined in a study of PD-1 blockade in classical Hodgkin lymphoma. Study-level information: Patients got intravenous nivolumab 3 mg/kg every 2 weeks.

Autologous stem cell transplantation was followed by relapse in every patient, and brentuximab vedotin exposure varied. Libraries were prepared by immunoSEQ multiplex PCR; TCRdb keeps only in-frame clonotypes and omits some of them. The sample has roughly 20,000 clones, roughly 83% seen once; the top ten hold 6.3%. Notes on this clone: Antigen: not known.

Whole-study findings and limits: Patients with a complete response exhibited baseline diversity comparable to newly diagnosed patients. Significant TCR diversity gains by C4D1 occurred in CD4+ but not CD8+ cells.

This CDR3 comprises 12 residues. The germline V gene has CDR1 SNHLY and CDR2 FYNNEI. Trimming took 3 bases from V and 3 from J, leaving 6 bases between them. This TCR was recovered from a human donor with classical Hodgkin lymphoma. The rearrangement links TRBV2 to TRBJ2-7, with D uncertain. This material consisted of peripheral blood mononuclear cells (PBMCs), taken at baseline. The CDR3 bases are TGTGCCAGCAGTGAGTTGAGCTACGAGCAGTACTTC. It yields the protein CASSELSYEQYF.